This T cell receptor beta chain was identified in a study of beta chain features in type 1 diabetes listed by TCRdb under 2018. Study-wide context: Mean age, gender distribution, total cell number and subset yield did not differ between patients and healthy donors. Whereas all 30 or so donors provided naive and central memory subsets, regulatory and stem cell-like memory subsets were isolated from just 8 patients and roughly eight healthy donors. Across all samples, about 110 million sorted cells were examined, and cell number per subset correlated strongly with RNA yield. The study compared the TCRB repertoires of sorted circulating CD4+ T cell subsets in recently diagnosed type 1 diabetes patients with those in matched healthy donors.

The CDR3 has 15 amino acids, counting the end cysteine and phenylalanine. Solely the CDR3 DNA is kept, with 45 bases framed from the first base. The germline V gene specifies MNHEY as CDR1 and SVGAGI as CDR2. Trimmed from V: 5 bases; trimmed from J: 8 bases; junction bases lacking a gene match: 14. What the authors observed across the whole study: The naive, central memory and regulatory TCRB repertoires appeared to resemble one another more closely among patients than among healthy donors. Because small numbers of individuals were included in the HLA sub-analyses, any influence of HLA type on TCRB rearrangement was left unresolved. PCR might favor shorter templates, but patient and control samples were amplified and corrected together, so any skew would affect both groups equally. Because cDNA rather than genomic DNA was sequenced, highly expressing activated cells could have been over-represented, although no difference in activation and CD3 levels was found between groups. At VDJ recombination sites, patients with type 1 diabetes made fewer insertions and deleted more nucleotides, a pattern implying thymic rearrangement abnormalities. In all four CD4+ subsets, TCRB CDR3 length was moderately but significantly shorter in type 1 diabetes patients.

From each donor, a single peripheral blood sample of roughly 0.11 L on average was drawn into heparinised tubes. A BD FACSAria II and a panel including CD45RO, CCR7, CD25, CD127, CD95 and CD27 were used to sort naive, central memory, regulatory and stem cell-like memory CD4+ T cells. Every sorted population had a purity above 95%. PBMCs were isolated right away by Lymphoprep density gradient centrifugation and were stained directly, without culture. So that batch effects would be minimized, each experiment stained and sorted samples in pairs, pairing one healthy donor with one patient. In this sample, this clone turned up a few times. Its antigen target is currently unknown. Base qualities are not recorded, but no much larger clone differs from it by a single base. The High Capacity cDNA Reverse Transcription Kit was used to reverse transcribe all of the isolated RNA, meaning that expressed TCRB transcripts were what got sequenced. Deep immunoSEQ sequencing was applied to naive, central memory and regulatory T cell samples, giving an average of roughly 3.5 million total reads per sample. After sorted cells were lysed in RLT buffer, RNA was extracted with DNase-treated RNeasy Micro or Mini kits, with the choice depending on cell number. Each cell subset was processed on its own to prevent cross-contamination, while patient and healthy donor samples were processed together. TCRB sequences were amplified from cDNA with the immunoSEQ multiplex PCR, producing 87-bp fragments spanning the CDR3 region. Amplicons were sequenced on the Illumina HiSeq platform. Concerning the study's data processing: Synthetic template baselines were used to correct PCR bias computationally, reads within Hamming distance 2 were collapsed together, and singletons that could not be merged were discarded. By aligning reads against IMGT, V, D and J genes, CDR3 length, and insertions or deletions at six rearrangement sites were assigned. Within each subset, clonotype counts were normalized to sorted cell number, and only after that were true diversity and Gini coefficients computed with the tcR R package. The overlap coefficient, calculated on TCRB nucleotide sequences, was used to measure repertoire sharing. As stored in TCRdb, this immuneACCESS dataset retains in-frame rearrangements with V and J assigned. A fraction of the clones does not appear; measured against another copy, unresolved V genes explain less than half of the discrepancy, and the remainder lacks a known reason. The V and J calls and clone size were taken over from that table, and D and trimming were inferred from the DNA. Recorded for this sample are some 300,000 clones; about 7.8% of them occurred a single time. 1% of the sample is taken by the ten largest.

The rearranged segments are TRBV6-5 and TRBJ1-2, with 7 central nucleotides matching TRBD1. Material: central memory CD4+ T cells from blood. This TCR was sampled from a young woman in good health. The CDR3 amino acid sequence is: CASSPTPDRVGGYTF. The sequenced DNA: TGTGCCAGCAGTCCGACACCCGACAGGGTAGGCGGCTACACCTTC.